Presented here are 15 T cell receptor beta chains from one specimen sequenced in a study of cytomegalovirus exposure and HLA in healthy donors. Primers for the PCR totalled 60 Vbeta and 13 Jbeta. Here immunoSEQ multiplex PCR was the method, and the copy in TCRdb shows in-frame clones only, minus some. The sample carries a few hundred thousand clones, 70% to 85% recorded once. The sample was PBMCs. The source is a woman aged 55-70 years in good health and CMV-seropositive.

This rearrangement joins TRBV25-1 to TRBJ1-5; a possible D gene is TRBD1 (6 bases). V lost 6 bases and J 3 bases, leaving 15 bases between the germline ends. CDR1 is MGHDK and CDR2 is SYGVNS in the germline V gene. The CDR3 sequence is 15 residues long. The CDR3 nucleotides read TGTGCCAGCAGCGCGGGGGCCGCTCCCAATCAGCCCCAGCATTTT. Translated, it gives CASSAGAAPNQPQHF.

The CDR3: CASGLGTAETQYF. Here the CDR3 DNA reads TGTGCTAGTGGTTTAGGGACTGCGGAGACCCAGTACTTC. This chain joins TRBV12-5 and TRBJ2-5, with a weak D call TRBD2 (6 bases). The V gene's germline CDR1 is LGHNT and CDR2 FRNRAP. Trimming cost V 3 bases and J 5 bases, with 10 bases left between them. The CDR3 length is 13 residues.

V is TRBV5-1 and J is TRBJ2-1, with D possibly being TRBD2 (6 bases). The V end was cut by 3 bases, the J end by 0 bases, with 10 bases between. The CDR3 is 15 amino acids. Germline CDR1 reads SGHRS; CDR2 reads YFSETQ. In DNA, the CDR3 is TGCGCCAGCAGCTGGGGACTCCGCTCCTACAATGAGCAGTTCTTC. This codes for CASSWGLRSYNEQFF.

The chain employs TRBV28 and TRBJ2-2; 7 positions match TRBD1. Trimming took 10 bases from V and 4 from J; bases not matched to a gene: 3. The CDR3 has 12 amino acids. In germline, CDR1 is MDHEN, CDR2 SYDVKM. The CDR3 nucleotides read TGTGCCACCCCAGGGGGCACCGGGGAGCTGTTTTTT. It is translated as CATPGGTGELFF.

This chain connects TRBV30 to TRBJ1-2, with no clear D. Germline V gene lookup returns CDR1 GTSNPN and CDR2 SVGIG (reference sequence). This CDR3 spans 12 amino acids. The V gene lost 2 bases and the J gene lost 6 bases, with 10 bases spanning the gap. The CDR3 region is CAWSTIQDGYTF. The CDR3, as DNA: TGTGCCTGGAGTACCATCCAGGATGGCTACACCTTC.

The chain joins TRBV29-1 to TRBJ1-1, with 7 nucleotides matching TRBD1. V lost 7 bases to trimming and J lost 4 bases; unmatched junction nucleotides: 3. CDR3 length: 11 residues. The germline V gene has CDR1 SQVTM and CDR2 ANQGSEA. CDR3 sequence reads: CSAQGGTEAFF. The CDR3 DNA sequence: TGCAGCGCCCAGGGGGGCACTGAAGCTTTCTTT.

The J gene is TRBJ1-3, the V gene TRBV6-5, with a possible D match to TRBD1 (5 bases). Germline V lookup: CDR1 MNHEY, CDR2 SVGAGI. CDR3 size: 14 residues. V was trimmed by 8 bases and J by 0 bases, leaving 11 bases between them. CDR3 residues: CASRRGSSGNTIYF. CDR3 DNA: TGTGCCAGCCGGCGGGGGAGCTCTGGAAACACCATATATTTT.

The chain is built from TRBV6-5 and TRBJ2-7; TRBD1 aligns across 10 bases. Germline lookup yields CDR1 MNHEY and CDR2 SVGAGI. The CDR3 totals 15 residues. V lost 6 bases and J lost 3; bases outside the gene matches: 8. The CDR3 DNA is TGTGCCAGCAGCTACCGGGACAGGGGAATCTACGAGCAGTACTTC. Protein: CASSYRDRGIYEQYF.

A note on this clone: The sample contains more than one DNA sequence encoding this CDR3. V gene TRBV7-9 combines with J gene TRBJ2-7; 9 bases are a match to TRBD1. V lost 1 base to trimming and J lost 2 bases; unmatched junction nucleotides: 3. Germline assignment: CDR1 SEHNR and CDR2 FQNEAQ (reference sequence). This CDR3 has 15 residues. The CDR3 reads CASSLGGQGTYEQYF. In nucleotides, the CDR3 is TGTGCCAGCAGCTTAGGTGGACAGGGGACCTACGAGCAGTACTTC.

V gene TRBV27 combines with J gene TRBJ1-5; the D is unclear. This CDR3 is built from 12 residues. Trimming pared 4 bases from V and 6 bases from J, leaving 7 bases between. Germline loops: CDR1 MNHEY, CDR2 SMNVEV (reference sequence). The DNA for the CDR3 is TGTGCCAGCAGTTCTGGACTTCAGCCCCAGCATTTT. Translated, it gives CASSSGLQPQHF.

V and J are TRBV7-2 and TRBJ2-4; D gene unclear. V lost 7 bases, J lost 5 bases, and 9 bases lay in between. From germline, CDR1 is SGHTA and CDR2 FQGNSA. This CDR3 has 12 residues. CDR3 sequence reads: CASTPQENIQYF. Written as DNA, the CDR3 is TGTGCCAGCACCCCTCAGGAAAACATTCAGTACTTC.

The J gene is TRBJ2-7, the V gene TRBV18, with no clear D. From germline, CDR1 is KGHSH and CDR2 LQKENI. The CDR3 extends over 15 amino acids. Trimming stripped 0 bases from V and 4 bases from J, with 13 bases between. Here the CDR3 DNA reads TGTGCCAGCTCACCACCGGCCCTAGGTGGGTACGAGCAGTACTTC. As protein: CASSPPALGGYEQYF.

This chain connects TRBV5-1 to TRBJ2-2, with 8 bases fitting TRBD1. This CDR3 region has 17 residues. In germline, CDR1 is SGHRS, CDR2 YFSETQ. V dropped 9 bases and J dropped 5; count of bases not matched to a gene: 18. The CDR3 DNA reads TGCGCCACGTCCAAAGCAACGACAGGGGAGCTAACCGGGGAGCTGTTTTTT. Protein sequence: CATSKATTGELTGELFF.

This clone was found once. V is TRBV2 and J is TRBJ2-5; 8 nucleotides line up with TRBD2. This CDR3 comprises 14 residues. Losses at the gene ends were 4 bases for V and 4 bases for J; bases not matched to a gene: 5. The germline gives CDR1 SNHLY, CDR2 FYNNEI. CDR3 nucleotide sequence: TGTGCCAGCAGTGTGTACGGGGGGGGAGAGACCCAGTACTTC. It yields the protein CASSVYGGGETQYF.

The chain carries TRBV30 and TRBJ2-3, with 11 bases that match TRBD2. Trimming at V came to 0 bases and at J to 4 bases, leaving 24 bases not matched to a gene. This CDR3 contains 22 residues. Germline V gene sequence: CDR1 GTSNPN, CDR2 SVGIG (reference sequence). DNA for the CDR3: TGTGCCTGGAGTGTACGGTATACAGGGGGAATTTTAGCGGGAGGGCCTGCAGATACGCAGTATTTT. As protein: CAWSVRYTGGILAGGPADTQYF.